The rows below give T cell receptor beta chains drawn from one sample of a study of T cell responses to AZD1222 COVID-19 vaccine. Data came from immunoSEQ multiplex PCR; TCRdb stores just in-frame clones and leaves some out. This table has about 140,000 clones, 85% appearing once. The specimen was peripheral blood, collected 28 days after the second dose of the MenACWY control vaccine. These receptors all stem from an adult who received the MenACWY meningococcal vaccine as a control. CDR3s leave out the opening cysteine and the closing phenylalanine or tryptophan.

V gene: TRBV24-1; J gene: TRBJ2-1; CDR3 protein: ATLPGAGLSNEQF
V gene: TRBV3-1/TRBV3-2; J gene: TRBJ2-7; CDR3 protein: ASSQEAGGKEQY
V gene: TRBV7-8; J gene: TRBJ1-5; CDR3 protein: ASSTSVAGAQPQH
V gene: TRBV5-1; J gene: TRBJ2-2; CDR3 protein: ASSPGLAGNTGELF
V gene: TRBV2; J gene: TRBJ1-5; CDR3 protein: ASSGRGGNQPQH
V gene: TRBV16; J gene: TRBJ1-4; CDR3 protein: ASSQGRAATNEKLF
V gene: TRBV7-9; J gene: TRBJ1-5; CDR3 protein: ASSFAGIDNQPQH
V gene: TRBV28; J gene: TRBJ1-1; CDR3 protein: ASSLVQGRGGTEAF
V gene: TRBV24-1; J gene: TRBJ2-3; CDR3 protein: ATPFGEESNTDTQY
V gene: TRBV5-1; J gene: TRBJ1-2; CDR3 protein: ASSLGLGALDDLDSLYGYT
V gene: TRBV4-1; J gene: TRBJ1-5; CDR3 protein: ASSQVDSPGPQH
V gene: TRBV18; J gene: TRBJ1-4; CDR3 protein: ASSPSRGGGEKLF
V gene: TRBV10-1; J gene: TRBJ2-3; CDR3 protein: ASRETGKPTQY
V gene: TRBV5-1; J gene: TRBJ2-1; CDR3 protein: ASSYGLQVDSYNEQF
V gene: TRBV10-3; J gene: TRBJ2-6; CDR3 protein: AISSLGGDMAGRGGANVLT
V gene: TRBV5-6; J gene: TRBJ2-3; CDR3 protein: ASSLAGRDTDTQY
V gene: TRBV6-4; J gene: TRBJ2-3; CDR3 protein: ASSPSPTDTQY
V gene: TRBV6-2/TRBV6-3; J gene: TRBJ1-5; CDR3 protein: ASTPSSRGQPQH
V gene: TRBV6-6; J gene: TRBJ1-3; CDR3 protein: ASSYSGQGLNTIY
V gene: TRBV18; J gene: TRBJ2-4; CDR3 protein: ASSPQGRAKNIQY
V gene: TRBV19; J gene: TRBJ1-2; CDR3 protein: ASSWTANQYGYT
V gene: TRBV5-1; J gene: TRBJ2-7; CDR3 protein: ASSFETNYYEQY
V gene: TRBV6-4; J gene: TRBJ2-1; CDR3 protein: ATPRVSGFYNEQF
V gene: TRBV5-8; J gene: TRBJ2-5; CDR3 protein: ASSLEGTEKETQY
V gene: TRBV10-3; J gene: TRBJ1-2; CDR3 protein: AISGGETAGYT
V gene: TRBV28; J gene: TRBJ1-2; CDR3 protein: ASSLLPYGYT
V gene: TRBV6-2/TRBV6-3; J gene: TRBJ2-7; CDR3 protein: ASSYPDRDEQY
V gene: TRBV3-1/TRBV3-2; J gene: TRBJ1-2; CDR3 protein: ASSQEWSGNYGYT
V gene: TRBV19; J gene: TRBJ1-5; CDR3 protein: ASTDDRVQPQH
V gene: TRBV11-2; J gene: TRBJ1-1; CDR3 protein: ASRTTGAWNTEAF
V gene: TRBV20-1; J gene: TRBJ2-1; CDR3 protein: SARDWNEQF
V gene: TRBV5-4; J gene: TRBJ1-2; CDR3 protein: ASIMDGNYGYT
V gene: TRBV7-9; J gene: TRBJ1-4; CDR3 protein: ASGAVRGAEEKLF
V gene: TRBV19; J gene: TRBJ1-5; CDR3 protein: ASSIGGGGNQPQH
V gene: TRBV10-1; J gene: TRBJ2-1; CDR3 protein: ASGVYNEQF
V gene: TRBV25-1; J gene: TRBJ2-4; CDR3 protein: ASSVDMGAFKNIQY
V gene: TRBV5-1; J gene: TRBJ1-6; CDR3 protein: ASSPEQGVYSPLH
V gene: TRBV25-1; J gene: TRBJ1-1; CDR3 protein: ASSEWGTEAF
V gene: TRBV13; J gene: TRBJ1-2; CDR3 protein: ASSLGRRDESGYT
V gene: TRBV2; J gene: TRBJ2-5; CDR3 protein: ASSGFRGMGETQY
V gene: TRBV29-1; J gene: TRBJ2-3; CDR3 protein: SVAGGGATDTQY
V gene: TRBV1; J gene: TRBJ1-6; CDR3 protein: TSVRRGLGNSPLH
V gene: TRBV28; J gene: TRBJ1-2; CDR3 protein: ASTAGNGYT
V gene: TRBV28; J gene: TRBJ2-1; CDR3 protein: ASNWGTSGVYNEQF
V gene: TRBV7-8; J gene: TRBJ2-5; CDR3 protein: ASSLVRVSHSQETQY
V gene: TRBV6-5; J gene: TRBJ1-2; CDR3 protein: ASSRQGAVGYT
V gene: TRBV5-5; J gene: TRBJ2-1; CDR3 protein: ASSLLQGSNEQF
V gene: TRBV11-3; J gene: TRBJ2-1; CDR3 protein: ASSLLARGQF
V gene: TRBV30; J gene: TRBJ1-5; CDR3 protein: AWSTAGGPQH
V gene: TRBV5-4; J gene: TRBJ2-2; CDR3 protein: ASSLAVGRGAGELF
V gene: TRBV2; J gene: TRBJ2-5; CDR3 protein: ASSGRGGSETQY
V gene: TRBV7-2; J gene: TRBJ1-5; CDR3 protein: ASSLIGGAGSNQPQH
V gene: TRBV19; J gene: TRBJ2-5; CDR3 protein: ASSMGTGVWSQETQY
V gene: TRBV28; J gene: TRBJ2-5; CDR3 protein: ASSLFRGGKTQY
V gene: TRBV6-1; J gene: TRBJ2-3; CDR3 protein: ASSERGPPDTQY